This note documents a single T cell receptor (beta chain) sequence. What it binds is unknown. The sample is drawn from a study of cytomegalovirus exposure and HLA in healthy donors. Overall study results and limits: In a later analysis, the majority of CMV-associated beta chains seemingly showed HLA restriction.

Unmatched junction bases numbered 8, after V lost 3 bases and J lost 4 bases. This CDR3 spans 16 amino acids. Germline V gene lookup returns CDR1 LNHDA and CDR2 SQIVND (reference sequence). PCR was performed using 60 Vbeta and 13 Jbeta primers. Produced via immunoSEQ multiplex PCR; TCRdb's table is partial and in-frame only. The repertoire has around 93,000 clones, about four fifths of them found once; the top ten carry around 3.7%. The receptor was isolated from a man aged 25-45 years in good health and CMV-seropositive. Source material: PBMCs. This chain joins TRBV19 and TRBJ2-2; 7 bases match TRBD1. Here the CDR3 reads CASSMLRQGITGELFF. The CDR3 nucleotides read TGTGCCAGTAGTATGTTGCGACAGGGAATCACCGGGGAGCTGTTTTTT.